The following is a T cell receptor (beta chain) sequence with its context. Its target is unknown. At collection, donors were nominally healthy, but unrecorded immune exposures were probable. The ends lost 2 bases at V and 9 bases at J; junction bases unmatched: 5. The germline CDR1 and CDR2 sequences are SGHVS and FNYEAQ. CDR3 length: 13 amino acids. The study ran its PCR with 60 Vbeta and 13 Jbeta primers. Only in-frame clones appear in the TCRdb table, and some are missing; sequencing was by immunoSEQ multiplex PCR. The sample holds approximately 210,000 clones, roughly 86% seen once. This record belongs to a study of cytomegalovirus exposure and HLA in healthy donors. Study findings and constraints: As a later analysis showed, a missense DCLRE1C variant was linked to trimming of TCR beta V- and J-genes.

The chain joins TRBV7-6 to TRBJ2-3, with 7 positions matching TRBD2. The sample taken for sequencing was PBMCs. This TCR was recovered from a woman in her late teens or twenties in good health and CMV-seronegative. DNA for the CDR3: TGTGCCAGCAGCTTAAAGTGGGGGGGGACGCAGTATTTT. Encoded protein: CASSLKWGGTQYF.